These 16 T cell receptor beta chains share one sample of origin, sequenced in a study of blood T cell repertoires in COVID-19 (TCRdb year 2020). The protocol used for the library was the immunoSEQ multiplex PCR assay. TCRdb carries this immuneACCESS record with in-frame sequences only. Its versions omit some clonotypes, under half of them owing to an unresolved V gene in the studies checked, with the rest unexplained. The sample has around 250,000 clones on record, around 90% of them singletons. The ten biggest clones cover approximately 4% of the sample. The sequenced sample consisted of PBMCs or T cells enriched from blood (not recorded which). All receptors derive from a woman aged 25 to 39 with acute COVID-19.

The chain employs TRBV6-4 and TRBJ2-3; D is uncertain. V gave up 6 bases and J gave up 4 bases, with 2 bases separating them. CDR3 length: 10 amino acids. Germline V CDR1 and CDR2: MRHNA, SNTAGT. The CDR3 protein is CASSSDTQYF. DNA of the CDR3: TGTGCCAGCAGCTCAGATACGCAGTATTTT.

The chain recombines TRBV4-1 with TRBJ2-2; tentative D call: TRBD1 (5 bases). Germline loops: CDR1 MGHRA, CDR2 YSYEKL. This CDR3 has 14 residues. The ends were cut back, 6 bases at V and 2 bases at J, with 10 bases in the middle. CDR3 residues: CASSDRINTGELFF. Written as DNA, the CDR3 is TGCGCCAGCAGTGACAGAATTAACACCGGGGAGCTGTTTTTT.

The V call is TRBV7-8, the J call TRBJ2-7, with TRBD2 matching 8 bases. The germline V gene encodes CDR1 SGHVS and CDR2 FQNEAQ. The CDR3 is 13 amino acids. Unmatched junction bases numbered 10, after V lost 3 bases and J lost 12 bases. In nucleotides, the CDR3 is TGTGCCAGCAGCTTTAGCGGGACCCTTACAGCGTACTTC. This translates into CASSFSGTLTAYF.

About this clone: Different DNA sequences within this sample yield the same CDR3. The chain is built from TRBV24-1 and TRBJ2-3, with TRBD2 matching over 8 bases. The length of the CDR3 is 15 residues. V lost 1 base and J lost 3; bases outside the gene matches: 2. CDR1 and CDR2 from the germline V gene are KGHDR and SFDVKD. In nucleotides, the CDR3 is TGTGCCACCAGTGATTTAAGCGGGAGTACAGATACGCAGTATTTT. Protein product: CATSDLSGSTDTQYF.

The gene calls are TRBV18 and TRBJ1-2, with a possible D match to TRBD1 (6 bases). Germline-derived CDR1 and CDR2 are KGHSH and LQKENI. CDR3 length: 14 residues. V was cut by 6 bases and J by 6 bases, with 17 bases left in between. DNA of the CDR3: TGTGCCAGCTCTCCAACGCTTTCAGGGGATGGCTACACCTTC. Protein product: CASSPTLSGDGYTF.

The chain joins TRBV7-9 to TRBJ2-3; maybe TRBD2 (5 bases). This CDR3 region has 13 residues. The V gene's germline CDR1 is SEHNR and CDR2 FQNEAQ (reference sequence). V lost 8 bases and J lost 6, with 15 bases in between. The CDR3 sequence: CASETEAKDTQYF. The CDR3 DNA reads TGTGCCAGCGAGACGGAGGCTAAGGATACGCAGTATTTT. The full variable domain, completed using reference TRBV7-9 and TRBJ2-3, is DTGVSQNPRHKITKRGQNVTFRCDPISEHNRLYWYRQTLGQGPEFLTYFQNEAQLEKSRLLSDRFSAERPKGSFSTLEIQRTEQGDSAMYLCASETEAKDTQYFGPGTRLTVL.

The rearrangement uses TRBV4-1 and TRBJ2-3; D may be TRBD1 (5 bases). Germline V gene sequence: CDR1 MGHRA, CDR2 YSYEKL. Trimming removed 3 bases at V and 2 bases at J, with 9 bases between. The CDR3 runs 14 residues. CDR3 protein: CASSQQGVTDTQYF. CDR3 nucleotides: TGCGCCAGCAGCCAGCAGGGTGTCACAGATACGCAGTATTTT.

J is TRBJ2-2 and V is TRBV30; 8 positions agree with TRBD2. The V segment lost 3 bases and the J segment 4 bases; nucleotides outside the gene matches: 7. CDR1 GTSNPN and CDR2 SVGIG come from the germline V gene (reference sequence). The CDR3 contains 15 residues. The CDR3 spells CAWSRGGEATGELFF. The CDR3 DNA is TGTGCCTGGAGCCGGGGGGGAGAGGCCACCGGGGAGCTGTTTTTT.

The chain couples TRBV10-3 to TRBJ2-7, with D possibly TRBD2 on 5 matching bases. The CDR3 is made up of 14 amino acids. CDR1 is ENHRY, CDR2 SYGVKD, per germline. V lost 5 bases to trimming and J lost 5 bases, with 16 bases between them. CDR3 in DNA: TGTGCCATCAGTCCAACAAACGGGGAAAACGAGCAGTACTTC. It translates to CAISPTNGENEQYF.

This clone was observed once. The chain links TRBV4-2 to TRBJ1-1, with TRBD1 matching over 7 bases. V lost 0 bases and J lost 1; bases outside the gene matches: 8. The CDR3 runs 17 residues. Germline CDR1 LGHNA, CDR2 YNFKEQ. The chain's CDR3 is CASSQDLWRQGNTEAFF. CDR3 coding DNA: TGTGCCAGCAGCCAAGATCTGTGGAGACAGGGGAACACTGAAGCTTTCTTT.

The chain joins TRBV6-1 to TRBJ2-7, with a possible D match to TRBD2 (5 bases). V was trimmed by 1 base and J by 0 bases, leaving 10 bases between them. The CDR3 totals 15 residues. From germline, CDR1 is MNHNS and CDR2 SASEGT. The CDR3 region has the DNA TGTGCCAGCAGTGAAGACAAAGGAGGCTCCTACGAGCAGTACTTC. Translation gives CASSEDKGGSYEQYF.

The V call is TRBV10-3, the J call TRBJ2-4; possible D gene TRBD2, 5 bases. This CDR3 comprises 14 residues. V was shortened by 10 bases and J by 5 bases, with 18 bases between the two germline ends. The germline gives CDR1 ENHRY, CDR2 SYGVKD. CDR3 nucleotide sequence: TGTGCCACCTCGGTTGGCGGGTCAGAAAACATTCAGTACTTC. Translating it yields CATSVGGSENIQYF.

This clone showed up just once. The rearrangement joins TRBV5-1 to TRBJ2-2, with TRBD1 matching 7 bases. The length of the CDR3 is 17 residues. In germline, CDR1 is SGHRS, CDR2 YFSETQ. J gave up 3 bases and V 3 bases, and 11 bases lay outside the gene matches. The CDR3 protein is CASSSRTGTADTGELFF. The CDR3 DNA reads TGCGCCAGCAGCTCGCGAACCGGGACAGCGGACACCGGGGAGCTGTTTTTT. The entire variable domain, with the rest obtained from reference TRBV5-1 and TRBJ2-2, is as follows: KAGVTQTPRYLIKTRGQQVTLSCSPISGHRSVSWYQQTPGQGLQFLFEYFSETQRNKGNFPGRFSGRQFSNSRSEMNVSTLELGDSALYLCASSSRTGTADTGELFFGEGSRLTVL.

This clone occurred a few times. CDR3 DNA sequence: TGTGCCACCCACCCGACGGGACAGAACACTGAAGCTTTCTTT. Translating gives CATHPTGQNTEAFF. The gene calls are TRBV5-6 and TRBJ1-1, with TRBD1 as a possible D gene (6 bases). Germline V CDR1 and CDR2: SGHDT, YYEEEE. The CDR3 is made up of 14 amino acids. The germline V and J ends were trimmed by 9 bases and 1 base, with 16 bases remaining between them.

The rearrangement uses TRBV6-6 and TRBJ2-7, with D tentatively TRBD1 (6 bases). Germline V gene lookup returns CDR1 MNHNY and CDR2 SVGAGI (reference sequence). Deletions cut 2 bases from V and 7 bases from J, with 12 bases between. This CDR3 spans 13 amino acids. The CDR3 reads CASSYRTEGEQYF. CDR3 bases: TGTGCCAGCAGTTACAGGACAGAGGGAGAGCAGTACTTC.

V is TRBV27 and J is TRBJ2-7; D gene uncertain. CDR3 length: 13 residues. Germline V CDR1 and CDR2: MNHEY, SMNVEV (reference sequence). Trimming took 6 bases from V and 7 from J, leaving 16 bases between them. DNA of the CDR3: TGTGCCAGCAGACGTAGCCGAGACCCTGAGCAGTACTTC. Translation: CASRRSRDPEQYF.